This T cell receptor (beta chain) comes out of a study of OX40 agonist ivuxolimab in advanced cancers. Study-level information: Ivuxolimab doses were 0.01, 0.1, 0.3, 1.5, 3 or 10 mg/kg every 2 weeks.

The length of the CDR3 is 11 residues. Trimming took off 6 bases at V and 4 bases at J, with 4 bases between the two ends. Germline assignment: CDR1 MNHNS and CDR2 SASEGT. The study's findings and limits: Some patients without response likewise showed low normalized clonal expansion.

Produced via immunoSEQ multiplex PCR; TCRdb's table is partial and in-frame only. The sample holds about 86,000 clones, approximately 90% seen once. A remark on this clone: The antigen is unknown.

Here the sequenced sample was CD4+ or CD8+ T cells sorted from blood, taken in a trial of the OX40 agonist ivuxolimab. The rearrangement joins TRBV6-1 to TRBJ2-1, with unresolved D. The sequence was collected from an adult with an advanced solid tumor such as melanoma, head and neck, liver or kidney cancer. In DNA, the CDR3 is TGTGCCAGCAGGGAATACAATGAGCAGTTCTTC. Its translation is CASREYNEQFF.